A selection of T cell receptor beta chains follows, all from one sample in a study of blood T cell repertoires in COVID-19. Produced via immunoSEQ multiplex PCR; TCRdb's table is partial and in-frame only. Of about 350,000 clones in the sample, more than 85% were seen once. Sequenced: PBMCs or T cells enriched from blood (not recorded which). The source is a woman between 25 and 40 years old who had recovered from COVID-19. Both conserved end residues are part of each CDR3. Fields, in order: J gene, clone size, V gene, CDR3 protein. The size of a clone is reported for some rows only, either as once, few or many, or as a class for expanded clones.

TRBJ1-1	.	TRBV18	CASSPTARANTEAFF
TRBJ1-2	.	TRBV6-6	CASSKQGPSYTF
TRBJ1-1	few	TRBV2	CASSEAPPGNTEAFF
TRBJ1-5	.	TRBV19	CASSPTGALSVPQHF
TRBJ2-3	.	TRBV28	CASSSQMADTQYF
TRBJ1-5	.	TRBV7-8	CASSLQGPQPQHF
TRBJ1-1	.	TRBV3-1/TRBV3-2	CASRRDRGSTEAFF
TRBJ1-5	once	TRBV28	CASHAGRNQPQHF
TRBJ2-2	.	TRBV27	CASSRRGLGELFF
TRBJ2-5	.	TRBV13	CASSLRQGTETQYF
TRBJ2-5	.	TRBV3-1/TRBV3-2	CASSQSQETQYF
TRBJ2-7	.	TRBV6-5	CASSRSQYSYEQYF
TRBJ1-1	.	TRBV6-5	CASSTGWNTEAFF
TRBJ1-5	.	TRBV19	CASSIEGAINQPQHF
TRBJ1-1	.	TRBV6-5	CASSYIGGTEAFF
TRBJ2-3	.	TRBV24-1	CATSEAVAAGVQDTQYF
TRBJ2-3	.	TRBV27	CASAPKRGGIDTQYF
TRBJ1-5	.	TRBV19	CASNRGTDNQPQHF
TRBJ2-7	.	TRBV5-8	CASSLGRRQGEQYF